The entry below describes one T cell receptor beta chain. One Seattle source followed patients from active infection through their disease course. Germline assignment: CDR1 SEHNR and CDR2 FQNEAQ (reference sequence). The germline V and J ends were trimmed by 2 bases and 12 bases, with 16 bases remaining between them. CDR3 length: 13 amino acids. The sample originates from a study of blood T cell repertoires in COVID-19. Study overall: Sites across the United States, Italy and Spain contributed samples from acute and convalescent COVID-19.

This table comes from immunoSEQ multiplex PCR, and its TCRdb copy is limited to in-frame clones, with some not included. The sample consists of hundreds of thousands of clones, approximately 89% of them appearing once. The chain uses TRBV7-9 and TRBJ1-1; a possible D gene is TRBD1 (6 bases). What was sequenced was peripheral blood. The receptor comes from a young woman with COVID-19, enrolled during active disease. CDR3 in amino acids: CASSLQGTGFSFF. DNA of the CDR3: TGTGCCAGCAGCTTACAGGGGACGGGATTCTCTTTCTTT.